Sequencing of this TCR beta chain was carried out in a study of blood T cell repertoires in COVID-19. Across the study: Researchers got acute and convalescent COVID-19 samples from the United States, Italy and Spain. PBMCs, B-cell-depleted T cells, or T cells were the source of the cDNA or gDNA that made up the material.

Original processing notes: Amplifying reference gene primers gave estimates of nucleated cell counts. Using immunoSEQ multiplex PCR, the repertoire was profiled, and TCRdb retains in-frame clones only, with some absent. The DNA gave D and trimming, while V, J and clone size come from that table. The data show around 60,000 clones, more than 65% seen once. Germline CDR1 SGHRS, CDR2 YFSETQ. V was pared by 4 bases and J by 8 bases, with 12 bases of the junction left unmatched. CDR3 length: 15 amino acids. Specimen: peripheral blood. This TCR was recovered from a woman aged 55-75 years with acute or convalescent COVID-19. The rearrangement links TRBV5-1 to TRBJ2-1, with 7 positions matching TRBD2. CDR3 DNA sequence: TGCGCCAGCAGCCCCTCTCCGACTAGCCCCGATGAGCAGTTCTTC. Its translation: CASSPSPTSPDEQFF.